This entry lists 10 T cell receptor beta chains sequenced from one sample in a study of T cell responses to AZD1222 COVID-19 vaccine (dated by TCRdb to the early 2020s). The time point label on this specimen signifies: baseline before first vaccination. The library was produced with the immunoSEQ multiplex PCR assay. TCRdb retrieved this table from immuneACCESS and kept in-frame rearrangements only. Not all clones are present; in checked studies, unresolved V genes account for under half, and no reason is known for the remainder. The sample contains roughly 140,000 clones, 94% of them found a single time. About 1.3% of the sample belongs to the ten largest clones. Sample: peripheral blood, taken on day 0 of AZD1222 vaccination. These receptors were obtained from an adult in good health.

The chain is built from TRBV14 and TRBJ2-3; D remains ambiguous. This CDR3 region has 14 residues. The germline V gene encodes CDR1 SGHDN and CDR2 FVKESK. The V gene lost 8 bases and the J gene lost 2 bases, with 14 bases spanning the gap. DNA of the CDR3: TGTGCCAGCGGCCGGGTGGAAATCACAGATACGCAGTATTTT. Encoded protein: CASGRVEITDTQYF.

The CDR3: CASSDRGIGQPQHF. The DNA of the CDR3 is TGTGCCAGCAGTGATAGGGGGATTGGGCAGCCCCAGCATTTT. V usage is TRBV6-4 and J usage is TRBJ1-5, with D possibly matching TRBD1 (6 bases). The CDR3 length is 14 residues. Germline V gene lookup returns CDR1 MRHNA and CDR2 SNTAGT. Trimming left V 3 bases short and J 7 bases short, with 13 bases between.

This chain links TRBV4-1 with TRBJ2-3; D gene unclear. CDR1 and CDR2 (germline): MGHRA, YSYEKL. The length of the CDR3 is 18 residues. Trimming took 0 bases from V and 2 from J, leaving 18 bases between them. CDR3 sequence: CASSQETWAVLNTDTQYF. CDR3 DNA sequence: TGCGCCAGCAGCCAAGAGACTTGGGCGGTACTAAACACAGATACGCAGTATTTT.

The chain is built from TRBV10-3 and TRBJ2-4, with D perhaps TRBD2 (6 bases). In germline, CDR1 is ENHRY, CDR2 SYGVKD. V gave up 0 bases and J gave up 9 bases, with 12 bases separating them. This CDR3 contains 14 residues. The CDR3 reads CAISESNGGSIQYF. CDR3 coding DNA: TGTGCCATCAGTGAGTCGAATGGGGGGTCCATTCAGTACTTC.

This CDR3 is CASSLGQLKSGNTIYF. The CDR3, as DNA: TGTGCCAGCAGCTTAGGCCAGTTAAAGTCTGGAAACACCATATATTTT. This chain joins TRBV7-2 and TRBJ1-3; no definite D call. With 1 base removed from V and 1 base from J, the gap between germline ends came to 11 bases. Germline assignment: CDR1 SGHTA and CDR2 FQGNSA. CDR3 size: 16 residues.

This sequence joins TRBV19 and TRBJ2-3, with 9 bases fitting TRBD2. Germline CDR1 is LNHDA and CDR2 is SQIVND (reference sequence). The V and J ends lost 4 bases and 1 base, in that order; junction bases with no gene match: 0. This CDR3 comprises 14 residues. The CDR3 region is CASSRTSGTDTQYF. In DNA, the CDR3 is TGTGCCAGTAGTAGGACTAGCGGCACAGATACGCAGTATTTT.

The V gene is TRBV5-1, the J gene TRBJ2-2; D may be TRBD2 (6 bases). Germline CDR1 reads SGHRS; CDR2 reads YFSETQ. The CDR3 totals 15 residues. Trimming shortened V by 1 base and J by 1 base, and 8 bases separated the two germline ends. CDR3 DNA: TGCGCCAGCAGCTTGTGGGGAGGGAACACCGGGGAGCTGTTTTTT. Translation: CASSLWGGNTGELFF.

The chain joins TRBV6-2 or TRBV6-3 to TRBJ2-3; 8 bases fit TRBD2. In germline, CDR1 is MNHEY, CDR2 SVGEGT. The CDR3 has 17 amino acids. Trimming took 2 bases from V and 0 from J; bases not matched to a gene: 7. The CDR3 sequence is CASSYQKRGQSTDTQYF. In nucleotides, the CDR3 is TGTGCCAGCAGTTACCAGAAGCGGGGGCAAAGCACAGATACGCAGTATTTT.

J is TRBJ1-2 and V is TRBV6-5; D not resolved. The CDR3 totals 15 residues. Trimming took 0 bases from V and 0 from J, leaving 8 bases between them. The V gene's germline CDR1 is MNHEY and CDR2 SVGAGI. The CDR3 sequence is CASSYSSGANYGYTF. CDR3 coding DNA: TGTGCCAGCAGTTACTCTTCCGGTGCTAACTATGGCTACACCTTC.

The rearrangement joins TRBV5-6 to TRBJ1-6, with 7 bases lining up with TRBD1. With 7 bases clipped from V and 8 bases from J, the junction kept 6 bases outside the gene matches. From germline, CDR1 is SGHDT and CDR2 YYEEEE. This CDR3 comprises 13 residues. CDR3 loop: CASGDSFYSPLHF. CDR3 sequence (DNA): TGTGCCAGCGGGGACAGTTTTTATTCACCCCTCCACTTT.